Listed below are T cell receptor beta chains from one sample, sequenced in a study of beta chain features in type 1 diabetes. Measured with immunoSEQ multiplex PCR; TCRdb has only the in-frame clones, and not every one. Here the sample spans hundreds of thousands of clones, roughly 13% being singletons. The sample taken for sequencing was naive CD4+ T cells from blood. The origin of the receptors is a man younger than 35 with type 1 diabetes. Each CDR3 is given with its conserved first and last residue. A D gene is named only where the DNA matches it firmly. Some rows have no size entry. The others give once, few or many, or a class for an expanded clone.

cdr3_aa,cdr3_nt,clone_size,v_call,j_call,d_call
CSVEVAVTDTQYF,TGCAGCGTTGAGGTGGCAGTTACAGATACGCAGTATTTT,NA,TRBV29-1,TRBJ2-3,NA
CASSQVDTPQEQFF,TGTGCCAGCAGCCAAGTTGATACACCTCAGGAGCAGTTCTTC,few,TRBV4-2,TRBJ2-1,NA
CASSFGQGGQPQHF,TGTGCCAGCAGCTTCGGGCAGGGAGGCCAGCCCCAGCATTTT,few,TRBV7-9,TRBJ1-5,NA
CASSLEVPAEAFF,TGTGCCAGCAGTTTGGAGGTTCCAGCTGAAGCTTTCTTT,NA,TRBV28,TRBJ1-1,NA
CASSTYPTGGYTF,TGTGCCAGCAGCACCTACCCTACGGGGGGCTACACCTTC,NA,TRBV7-8,TRBJ1-2,NA
CASSQDLGYEKLFF,TGCGCCAGCAGCCAAGATTTGGGGTATGAAAAACTGTTTTTT,NA,TRBV4-1,TRBJ1-4,NA
CASSSTGDSYEQYF,TGCGCCAGCAGCTCGACAGGGGACTCCTACGAGCAGTACTTC,NA,TRBV5-1,TRBJ2-7,TRBD1
CASSDSGDPNTGELFF,TGTGCCAGCAGTGATAGCGGGGACCCTAACACCGGGGAGCTGTTTTTT,NA,TRBV7-3,TRBJ2-2,TRBD2
CASSYGGALTYEQYF,TGTGCCAGCAGTTACGGAGGAGCTTTAACCTACGAGCAGTACTTC,NA,TRBV6-5,TRBJ2-7,NA
CASTAAPTGEQYF,TGTGCCAGCACCGCGGCACCTACTGGAGAGCAGTACTTC,few,TRBV28,TRBJ2-7,NA
CASSSSFQETQYF,TGTGCCAGCAGCTCCTCCTTCCAAGAGACCCAGTACTTC,NA,TRBV7-2,TRBJ2-5,NA
CASRDPSGSSYNEQFF,TGCGCCAGCAGAGACCCAAGCGGCAGCTCCTACAATGAGCAGTTCTTC,few,TRBV5-1,TRBJ2-1,NA
CASSAGLLGAFF,TGTGCCAGCAGCGCGGGACTCCTGGGAGCTTTCTTT,few,TRBV21-1,TRBJ1-1,NA
CASSPSGDSPSGANVLTF,TGTGCCAGCAGCCCATCCGGGGACAGCCCCTCTGGGGCCAACGTCCTGACTTTC,few,TRBV9,TRBJ2-6,TRBD1
CASSFAGQRNQPQHF,TGTGCCAGCAGCTTCGCGGGACAGCGCAATCAGCCCCAGCATTTT,NA,TRBV7-2,TRBJ1-5,TRBD1
CASSVQGASTDTQYF,TGTGCCAGCAGCGTACAGGGGGCAAGCACAGATACGCAGTATTTT,NA,TRBV9,TRBJ2-3,TRBD1
CSVEEIERSTDTQYF,TGCAGCGTTGAAGAAATCGAGCGGAGCACAGATACGCAGTATTTT,few,TRBV29-1,TRBJ2-3,NA
CAITPYGQHDGYTF,TGTGCCATCACTCCCTATGGACAGCATGATGGCTACACCTTC,NA,TRBV10-3,TRBJ1-2,NA
CSVERSGTEAFF,TGCAGCGTGGAGAGATCGGGAACTGAAGCTTTCTTT,few,TRBV29-1,TRBJ1-1,NA
CASAPPGRKETEAFF,TGTGCCAGCGCACCCCCGGGGCGAAAGGAAACTGAAGCTTTCTTT,once,TRBV14,TRBJ1-1,NA
CASSPGQEHGYTF,TGTGCCAGCAGCCCTGGACAAGAGCATGGCTACACCTTC,NA,TRBV11-2,TRBJ1-2,NA
CASSLGDRSYGYTF,TGCGCCAGCAGCTTGGGGGACAGAAGCTATGGCTACACCTTC,NA,TRBV5-1,TRBJ1-2,TRBD1
CASSDGTPIGHNEQFF,TGTGCCAGCAGTGATGGGACACCTATCGGGCACAATGAGCAGTTCTTC,NA,TRBV2,TRBJ2-1,NA
CASSSVDRTEAFF,TGTGCCAGCAGCTCCGTTGACCGCACTGAAGCTTTCTTT,few,TRBV7-9,TRBJ1-1,NA
CASSVEGDEQYF,TGTGCCAGCAGCGTAGAGGGAGACGAGCAGTACTTC,NA,TRBV9,TRBJ2-7,NA
CASSPERNTVYGYTF,TGTGCCAGTAGTCCCGAACGAAACACCGTTTATGGCTACACCTTC,NA,TRBV19,TRBJ1-2,NA
CASSLGGQETQYF,TGTGCCAGCAGCTTAGGGGGCCAAGAGACCCAGTACTTC,few,TRBV11-2,TRBJ2-5,NA
CASSEQGASTLYTF,TGTGCCAGCAGTGAGCAGGGGGCCTCGACTCTCTACACCTTC,NA,TRBV25-1,TRBJ1-2,TRBD1
CASSFESNTGELFF,TGTGCCAGCAGCTTTGAGTCGAACACCGGGGAGCTGTTTTTT,NA,TRBV7-9,TRBJ2-2,NA
CAWSEMTGLTEAFF,TGTGCCTGGAGTGAGATGACAGGGCTCACTGAAGCTTTCTTT,few,TRBV30,TRBJ1-1,TRBD1
CASSLARAIAKNIQYF,TGTGCCAGCAGCTTGGCCAGGGCCATAGCCAAAAACATTCAGTACTTC,few,TRBV5-6,TRBJ2-4,NA
CASTGDGTYEQYF,TGCGCCAGCACCGGGGACGGAACCTACGAGCAGTACTTC,NA,TRBV5-1,TRBJ2-7,NA
CASSFIFETQYF,TGTGCCAGCAGCTTTATATTCGAGACCCAGTACTTC,NA,TRBV5-4,TRBJ2-5,NA
CASSVEGSAAITGELFF,TGTGCCAGCAGCGTCGAGGGTTCAGCAGCCATAACCGGGGAGCTGTTTTTT,NA,TRBV9,TRBJ2-2,NA
CASSPGQGPEQYF,TGTGCCAGCAGCCCCGGACAGGGGCCCGAGCAGTACTTC,few,TRBV5-4,TRBJ2-7,TRBD1
CASSFSSTGELFF,TGTGCCAGCAGCTTTTCGTCCACCGGGGAGCTGTTTTTT,NA,TRBV5-6,TRBJ2-2,NA
CASSDTPGGGYTF,TGTGCCAGCAGTGACACCCCAGGGGGCGGCTACACCTTC,NA,TRBV2,TRBJ1-2,TRBD1
CASSALAGTYNEQFF,TGTGCCAGCAGCGCCCTGGCGGGGACATACAATGAGCAGTTCTTC,few,TRBV6-5,TRBJ2-1,NA
CASSLVGAANTGELFF,TGCGCCAGCAGCTTGGTAGGGGCAGCGAACACCGGGGAGCTGTTTTTT,NA,TRBV5-1,TRBJ2-2,NA
CASRPPGDRVGKLFF,TGTGCCAGCAGGCCCCCAGGGGACAGGGTGGGAAAACTGTTTTTT,NA,TRBV6-6,TRBJ1-4,TRBD1
CASSQGQSGVPFF,TGTGCCAGCAGCCAGGGACAGTCAGGGGTACCGTTCTTC,NA,TRBV4-2,TRBJ2-1,TRBD1
CASSLATSGAADTQYF,TGCGCCAGCAGCTTGGCGACTAGCGGGGCCGCAGATACGCAGTATTTT,few,TRBV5-1,TRBJ2-3,TRBD2
CAISPGGGNQPQHF,TGTGCCATCAGCCCTGGGGGGGGCAATCAGCCCCAGCATTTT,NA,TRBV10-3,TRBJ1-5,NA
CSGASTDTQYF,TGCAGTGGGGCTAGCACAGATACGCAGTATTTT,NA,TRBV20-1,TRBJ2-3,NA
CASTKQGRHNEQFF,TGTGCCAGCACCAAGCAGGGGAGACACAATGAGCAGTTCTTC,few,TRBV6-5,TRBJ2-1,NA
CASSQVAHTGELFF,TGCGCCAGCAGCCAAGTTGCTCACACCGGGGAGCTGTTTTTT,few,TRBV4-3,TRBJ2-2,NA
CASSQAGSGYTF,TGCGCCAGCAGCCAAGCCGGAAGTGGCTACACCTTC,NA,TRBV4-1,TRBJ1-2,NA
CASSAAQGADSPLHF,TGTGCCAGCAGCGCAGCACAGGGGGCCGATTCACCCCTCCACTTT,NA,TRBV9,TRBJ1-6,TRBD1
CAWSPGQGNSPLHF,TGTGCCTGGAGCCCGGGACAGGGCAATTCACCCCTCCACTTT,once,TRBV30,TRBJ1-6,TRBD1
CASSQEGPGDSPLHF,TGTGCCAGCAGCCAAGAAGGGCCAGGAGATTCACCCCTCCACTTT,NA,TRBV4-2,TRBJ1-6,NA
CASSKDRDREFYEQYF,TGTGCCAGCAGCAAGGATCGGGACAGGGAATTTTACGAGCAGTACTTC,few,TRBV21-1,TRBJ2-7,NA
CASSLAQPQQAFF,TGTGCCAGCAGTTTAGCACAACCGCAACAGGCTTTCTTT,few,TRBV28,TRBJ1-1,NA
CASTSGTGNNEQFF,TGTGCCAGCACTTCCGGGACGGGCAACAATGAGCAGTTCTTC,few,TRBV27,TRBJ2-1,NA
CASSLTSGGGGELFF,TGTGCCAGCAGTTTAACTTCCGGGGGCGGCGGGGAGCTGTTTTTT,few,TRBV27,TRBJ2-2,NA